This T cell receptor (beta chain) comes out of a study of T cell repertoires in cytomegalovirus infection (dated 2019 in TCRdb). Broadly, across the study: The HLA type of each donor mattered for the analysis, because public TCR beta signatures pointed to carriage of CMV infection along with the matching HLA type.

The sequencer listed for this sample is Illumina HiSeq 1500. Starting from the raw public reads, TCRdb applied fastp trimming at Q25, assembled clones with MiXCR and retained in-frame beta chains. Rows matching on CDR3 protein sequence are summarized as one entry with the most common DNA and genes. Present in this sample are 500,000 or so distinct CDR3 sequences, approximately 15% of which were seen just once. The ten largest clones take up roughly a quarter of the sample. Summary of the overall study and its limitations: Cumulative frequency of public TCR beta family members discriminated carriers of CMV infection plus the relevant HLA type in this cohort and an independent roughly 330-donor cohort. In the ex vivo response, HLA-C-restricted CMV-specific TCR beta clonotypes were dominant, and in two of eight donors the single most frequent clonotype came from this HLA-C-restricted group.

The CDR3 covers 13 residues, taking in both the cysteine and the phenylalanine. Here the CDR3 DNA is all that survives: 39 bases in frame from base 1. At the junction V is shortened by 4 bases and J by 3 bases, with 9 bases in between. Per the germline V gene, SGHNT is the CDR1 and YENEEA is the CDR2. As for this clonotype: There is no known antigen for this receptor. Base-call qualities are not available, and no considerably larger clone is one nucleotide away.

The origin of this receptor is a human donor in good health (CMV status not recorded). Some clones in this sample may be carry-over from other donors' samples. The source material was CD8+ T cells from PBMCs. Recombination linked TRBV11-3 to TRBJ1-1, with no reliable assignment of the D segment. The CDR3 region: CASSSGIHTEAFF. The sequenced DNA: TGTGCCAGCAGCTCCGGGATACACACTGAAGCTTTCTTT.